The 7 T cell receptor beta chains reported below all come from one sample, sequenced in a study of STAT5B mutations in CD4+ large granular lymphocyte leukemia. Measured with immunoSEQ multiplex PCR; TCRdb has only the in-frame clones, and not every one. Found here are about 30,000 clones, roughly 77% of them singletons; the top ten hold over 2%. The sample taken for sequencing was CD4+ T cells from blood buffy coats. The receptor set was obtained from a human donor in good health.

This clone was seen more than once but under ten times. The chain recombines TRBV7-9 with TRBJ1-2, with D possibly being TRBD1 (6 bases). V lost 4 bases to trimming and J lost 2 bases, with 11 bases between them. CDR3 size: 14 residues. Germline assignment: CDR1 SEHNR and CDR2 FQNEAQ (reference sequence). In DNA form, the CDR3 reads TGTGCCAGCAGCTCACGGGGGCTAAACTATGGCTACACCTTC. It yields the protein CASSSRGLNYGYTF.

This chain uses TRBV6-5 with TRBJ1-1; D call uncertain. This CDR3 region has 12 residues. V was clipped by 7 bases and J by 10 bases, with 16 bases between them. Germline V gene sequence: CDR1 MNHEY, CDR2 SVGAGI. The CDR3 DNA reads TGTGCCAGCACCTCGGAGGGCCGAGCAGCTTTCTTT. This codes for CASTSEGRAAFF.

This clone came up a few times. The chain employs TRBV2 and TRBJ1-2, with no clear D. Germline loops: CDR1 SNHLY, CDR2 FYNNEI. V lost 7 bases, J lost 2 bases, and 11 bases lay in between. This CDR3 region has 13 residues. The CDR3 region is CASIGGGNYGYTF. The CDR3, as DNA: TGTGCCAGCATAGGAGGAGGGAACTATGGCTACACCTTC.

The CDR3 protein is CASSRPGRIYEQYF. In DNA form, the CDR3 reads TGTGCCAGCAGCCGCCCGGGACGGATCTACGAGCAGTACTTC. The chain carries TRBV6-5 and TRBJ2-7; D assignment may be TRBD1 or TRBD2 (5 bases each). CDR3 length: 14 amino acids. Germline CDR1 is MNHEY and CDR2 is SVGAGI. Trimming pared 6 bases from V and 3 bases from J, leaving 15 bases between.

This chain connects TRBV9 to TRBJ1-4; possibly TRBD1 for D (6 bases). CDR3 length equals 15 residues. Trimming took off 0 bases at V and 8 bases at J, with 14 bases between the two ends. Germline CDR1 reads SGDLS; CDR2 reads YYNGEE. The DNA for the CDR3 is TGTGCCAGCAGCGTAGGTCAGGGGCTGGGGGAAAAACTGTTTTTT. Protein: CASSVGQGLGEKLFF.

This clone was seen a few times. This rearrangement joins TRBV6-6 to TRBJ2-1; possibly TRBD1 for D (6 bases). CDR1 is MNHNY, CDR2 SVGAGI, per germline (reference sequence). This CDR3 is built from 12 residues. V was pared by 7 bases and J by 6 bases, with 10 bases between. The chain's CDR3 is CASTLTGNEQFF. CDR3 bases: TGTGCCAGCACCCTGACAGGCAATGAGCAGTTCTTC.

This chain uses TRBV5-1 with TRBJ2-5; no definite D call. CDR3 length: 13 residues. Per the germline V gene, CDR1 is SGHRS and CDR2 is YFSETQ. V was trimmed by 0 bases and J by 1 base, leaving 4 bases between them. CDR3 nucleotides: TGCGCCAGCAGCTTGGAGCCCCAAGAGACCCAGTACTTC. Residues: CASSLEPQETQYF.